A selection of T cell receptor beta chains follows, all from one sample in a study of CD8 T cells in Susac syndrome. TCRdb itself ran the immunoSEQ multiplex PCR reads through MiXCR, one entry per CDR3 protein. This table has over 150,000 distinct CDR3 sequences, about 94% appearing once. Material: CD4+ T cells from PBMCs. These TCRs come from a human donor with Susac syndrome. CDR3s include the opening cysteine and the closing phenylalanine or tryptophan. D genes are given only for firm matches. The listing skips clone size in some rows; elsewhere it reads once, few, many or a size class.

j_call clone_size v_call d_call cdr3_nt cdr3_aa
TRBJ1-2 once TRBV29-1 - TGCAGCGTTGAGGGGCAGGAACTATATGGCTACACCTTC CSVEGQELYGYTF
TRBJ2-1 - TRBV20-1 TRBD2 TGCAGTGCTAGTCATAGCGGGAGGCCCACCTACAATGAGCAGTTCTTC CSASHSGRPTYNEQFF
TRBJ2-1 - TRBV20-1 - TGCAGTGCTAGAGCGCCACTGAGCTCCTACAATGAGCAGTTCTTC CSARAPLSSYNEQFF
TRBJ2-1 - TRBV2 - TGTGCCAGCAGTGAAGCGCTTGGGTCAGGCTCCTACAATGAGCAGTTCTTC CASSEALGSGSYNEQFF
TRBJ1-1 - TRBV12-3/TRBV12-4 TRBD1 TGTGCCAGCAGGACCGGGACAGCTTTTCTAGCTTTCTTT CASRTGTAFLAFF
TRBJ1-3 - TRBV7-9 - TGTGCCAGCAGCTTTGGGAGCTCTGGAAACACCATATATTTT CASSFGSSGNTIYF
TRBJ2-1 - TRBV9 - TGTGCCAGCAGCGTAGAACCTGGCAGGCCAAATGAGCAGTTCTTC CASSVEPGRPNEQFF
TRBJ2-3 - TRBV7-2 - TGTGCCAGCAGCTTATTATCGGGACGTGCAGATACGCAGTATTTT CASSLLSGRADTQYF
TRBJ2-2 - TRBV28 - TGTGCCAGCAGTTCCCCGGGACACCACGCGAACACCGGGGAGCTGTTTTTT CASSSPGHHANTGELFF
TRBJ2-7 once TRBV6-2/TRBV6-3 - TGTGCCAGCAGCCCCGCCCCCTTGGGCGAGCAGTACTTC CASSPAPLGEQYF
TRBJ2-1 - TRBV20-1 TRBD2 TGCAGTGCTAGTTCTAGCGGGAGAGTCAATGAGCAGTTCTTC CSASSSGRVNEQFF
TRBJ2-1 - TRBV11-2 - TGTGCCAGCAATGAGGGCCCCTACAATGAGCAGTTCTTC CASNEGPYNEQFF
TRBJ2-2 - TRBV2 TRBD1 TGTGCCAGCAGCTTACAGGGGGCGACCGGGGAGCTGTTTTTT CASSLQGATGELFF
TRBJ1-4 - TRBV20-1 - TGCAGTGCTAGTTCGGGGACTAATGAAAAACTGTTTTTT CSASSGTNEKLFF
TRBJ1-1 - TRBV30 - TGTGCCTGGAGTGTCTCCGGGGCAGGGCGAGAAGCTTTCTTT CAWSVSGAGREAFF
TRBJ2-1 - TRBV7-8 TRBD2 TGTGCCAGCAGCTTAGTGCGGTTGTCTAGCGGGGACAATGAGCAGTTCTTC CASSLVRLSSGDNEQFF
TRBJ2-7 - TRBV4-2 - TGTGCCAGCAGCCGAGTCCCAGGGGACCCAACCGAGCAGTACTTC CASSRVPGDPTEQYF
TRBJ2-5 - TRBV3-1 TRBD2 TGTGCCAGCAGCCAACAAGCGGGACCTCAAGGGGAGACCCAGTACTTC CASSQQAGPQGETQYF
TRBJ2-5 - TRBV7-9 TRBD2 TGTGCCAGCAGCAGAGCGGGGAGTCAAGAGACCCAGTACTTC CASSRAGSQETQYF
TRBJ2-2 - TRBV30 TRBD1 TGTGCCTTCACCCGGGACAGTCCTATCGCGAACACCGGGGAGCTGTTTTTT CAFTRDSPIANTGELFF
TRBJ2-3 - TRBV7-9 - TGTGCCAGCAGCTTAGCCTCAGGGACGGGCACAGATACGCAGTATTTT CASSLASGTGTDTQYF
TRBJ2-2 - TRBV4-2 TRBD2 TGTGCCAGCAGCCAAGATAGCGGGTCGAACACCGGGGAGCTGTTTTTT CASSQDSGSNTGELFF
TRBJ2-5 - TRBV2 - TGTGCCAGCAGCCCGGGGACGGAGACCCAGTACTTC CASSPGTETQYF
TRBJ2-7 - TRBV6-8 TRBD2 TGTGCCAGCAGTTCTCGTAAGCGGGAGCTCTCCTACGAGCAGTACTTC CASSSRKRELSYEQYF
TRBJ1-1 - TRBV12-3/TRBV12-4 - TGTGCCAGCAGTTTACCAGGCCCCGTGAACACTGAAGCTTTCTTT CASSLPGPVNTEAFF
TRBJ2-5 - TRBV6-6 TRBD2 TGTGCCAGCAGTCCGACCGGGGGGGCAATGGAGACCCAGTACTTC CASSPTGGAMETQYF
TRBJ1-3 once TRBV13 - TGTGCCAGCAGGCGGACAGCTGGAAACACCATATATTTT CASRRTAGNTIYF
TRBJ1-3 - TRBV15 TRBD1 TGTGCCACCAGCATGGGAAAGGGGGCAAACTCTGGAAACACCATATATTTT CATSMGKGANSGNTIYF
TRBJ1-1 - TRBV19 - TGTGCCAGTAGTAACGAGGTCGGGACCTTGAACACTGAAGCTTTCTTT CASSNEVGTLNTEAFF
TRBJ1-2 - TRBV12-5 - TGTGCTAGTGGTCCCAGCCTAGCTAACTATGGCTACACCTTC CASGPSLANYGYTF
TRBJ2-1 - TRBV11-2 - TGTGCCAGCAGCACCGCAATCAGACGCAAAGGGTCGAATGAGCAGTTCTTC CASSTAIRRKGSNEQFF
TRBJ1-2 once TRBV9 TRBD1 TGTGCCAGCAGCGAGAGGACAGGGTACTCCTATGGCTACACCTTC CASSERTGYSYGYTF
TRBJ1-4 once TRBV20-1 - TGCAGTGCGGAAGGGGGAGGGAGTGAAAAACTGTTTTTT CSAEGGGSEKLFF
TRBJ1-5 - TRBV7-9 TRBD1 TGTGCCAGCAGCTTTGGGACAGGGGGCGCCGGCAATCAGCCCCAGCATTTT CASSFGTGGAGNQPQHF
TRBJ2-5 - TRBV19 TRBD1 TGTGCCAGTAAAGGGACAGGGAGGGAGACCCAGTACTTC CASKGTGRETQYF
TRBJ1-2 - TRBV29-1 - TGCAGCGTCAATGGACAGTTTGGCTACACCTTC CSVNGQFGYTF
TRBJ2-2 few TRBV18 - TGTGCCAGCTCACGATTGGGAGGCGACACCGGGGAGCTGTTTTTT CASSRLGGDTGELFF
TRBJ1-5 - TRBV20-1 - TGCAGTGCTAGAGAAAATCCGGATCAGCCCCAGCATTTT CSARENPDQPQHF
TRBJ2-5 - TRBV19 - TGTGCCAGTAGTAATGGTGGAGAGACCCAGTACTTC CASSNGGETQYF
TRBJ2-7 - TRBV15 - TGTGCCACCAGTCTCCGTATATTCTACGAGCAGTACTTC CATSLRIFYEQYF
TRBJ2-7 - TRBV7-9 - TGTGCCAGCAGCTCCCGACAGGAGTTCTCCTACGAGCAGTACTTC CASSSRQEFSYEQYF
TRBJ2-1 - TRBV18 TRBD1 TGTGCCAGCTCACCGGGACAGGGGGACGGGAATGAGCAGTTCTTC CASSPGQGDGNEQFF
TRBJ2-5 - TRBV10-3 - TGTGCCATCAGCGGGGCCACAGGAAAACAAGAGACCCAGTACTTC CAISGATGKQETQYF
TRBJ2-3 - TRBV24-1 - TGTGCCACCAGTGACACCGGGACACGCACAGATACGCAGTATTTT CATSDTGTRTDTQYF